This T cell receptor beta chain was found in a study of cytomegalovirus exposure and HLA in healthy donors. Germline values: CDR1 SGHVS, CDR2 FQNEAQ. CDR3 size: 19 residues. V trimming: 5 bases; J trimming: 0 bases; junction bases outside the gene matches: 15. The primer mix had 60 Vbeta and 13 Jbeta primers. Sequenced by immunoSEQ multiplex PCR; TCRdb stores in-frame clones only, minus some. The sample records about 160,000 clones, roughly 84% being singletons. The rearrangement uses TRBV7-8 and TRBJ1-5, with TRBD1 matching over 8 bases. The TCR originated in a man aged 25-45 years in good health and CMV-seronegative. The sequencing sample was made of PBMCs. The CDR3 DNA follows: TGTGCCAGCAGCCAAGAACCGGGACAGGCGAAATATAGCAATCAGCCCCAGCATTTT. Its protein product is CASSQEPGQAKYSNQPQHF.